Presented here are 16 T cell receptor beta chains from one specimen sequenced in a study of glioma-infiltrating T cells (dated by TCRdb to 2015 to 2016). For sequencing, an Illumina MiSeq was employed. TCR alpha and beta CDR3 regions were amplified with the iRepertoire nested amplicon-rescue multiplex PCR (arm-PCR) platform from RNA. TCRdb reprocessing: public reads trimmed at Q25 with fastp, clones called with MiXCR, in-frame beta chains kept. Rows with a matching CDR3 protein are joined into one entry that keeps the most common DNA and genes. The sample table contains fewer than 250,000 distinct CDR3 sequences; only one count was recorded for approximately 30% of them. The biggest ten clones account for around 20% of the sample. Specimen: glioma tissue, nonneoplastic brain tissue, or PBMCs (not recorded which). The receptors come from a human donor with low-grade glioma or glioblastoma, undergoing nonglioma brain surgery, or in good health (not recorded which).

A single count supports this clonotype. A clone one base away is much larger, so this may be a read error. The V gene is TRBV10-2, the J gene TRBJ1-5; no firm D call. The CDR3 extends over 18 amino acids. Germline values: CDR1 WSHSY, CDR2 SAAADI. CDR3 amino acids: CAIRDAIGGRDSNQPQHF. CDR3 sequence (DNA): TGTGCCATCAGAGATGCGATCGGTGGGAGGGATAGCAATCAGCCCCAGCATTTT.

Regarding this clonotype: A read error is possible here, since a much larger clone lies one base away. The V and J genes are TRBV9 and TRBJ2-5; no clear D gene. The CDR3 is 14 residues long. V was pared by 4 bases and J by 0 bases, with 10 bases between. Looked up from germline, CDR1 is SGDLS and CDR2 is YYNGEE. The CDR3 sequence is CASSRRSYQETQYF. In nucleotides, the CDR3 is TGTGCCAGCAGCCGACGGTCGTACCAAGAGACCCAGTACTTC. Complete variable domain (other parts from reference TRBV9 and TRBJ2-5): DSGVTQTPKHLITATGQRVTLRCSPRSGDLSVYWYQQSLDQGLQFLIQYYNGEERAKGNILERFSAQQFPDLHSELNLSSLELGDSALYFCASSRRSYQETQYFGPGTRLLVL.

Concerning this clonotype itself: Given a much more abundant clone one base away, this may be a read error. The rearrangement uses TRBV10-2 and TRBJ2-3; 8 nucleotides line up with TRBD2. In germline, CDR1 is WSHSY, CDR2 SAAADI. The CDR3 has 15 residues. CDR3: CASNDERTSTDTRYF. In DNA form, the CDR3 reads TGCGCCAGTAACGACGAGCGGACTAGCACAGATACGCGGTATTTT.

The J gene is TRBJ1-6, the V gene TRBV5-1, with TRBD1 identical over 7 bases. The CDR3 consists of 15 residues. CDR1 and CDR2 (germline): SGHRS, YFSETQ. V lost 4 bases, J lost 8 bases, and 9 bases stayed unmatched. CDR3 bases: TGCGCCAGCAGCGGACCGGGACAGAAGGATTCACCCCTCCACTTT. Protein sequence: CASSGPGQKDSPLHF.

CDR3 nucleotides: TGTGCCAGCAGCCTAACTCCCGGGACAGCAGGAGGCAATGAGCAGTTCTTC. It codes for CASSLTPGTAGGNEQFF. The chain is built from TRBV9 and TRBJ2-1, with 7 bases identical to TRBD1. Germline V gene sequence: CDR1 SGDLS, CDR2 YYNGEE. J was trimmed by 6 bases and V by 4 bases; bases with no gene match: 16. CDR3 length equals 17 residues.

Turning to this clonotype: It may be a read error: a sequence one base away is much more abundant. The chain is built from TRBV7-9 and TRBJ2-1, with 9 bases that match TRBD1. The CDR3 runs 16 residues. The V gene end was trimmed by 8 bases and the J gene end by 2 bases; junction bases not matched to a gene: 10. CDR1 is SEHNR, CDR2 FQNEAQ, per germline (reference sequence). CDR3 nucleotides: TGTGCCAGCGGCGACAACAGGGGGCCGGCCTACAATGAGCAGTTCTTC. Amino acids: CASGDNRGPAYNEQFF.

In this sample, this clonotype turned up many times. Here the CDR3 reads CASSPRSHKGTEAFF. Here the CDR3 DNA reads TGTGCCAGCAGCCCCAGATCCCACAAGGGCACTGAAGCTTTCTTT. The chain joins TRBV3-1 to TRBJ1-1; no firm D call. Germline CDR1 is LGHDT and CDR2 is YNNKEL (reference sequence). The CDR3 has 15 amino acids. Trimming pared 4 bases from V and 4 bases from J, leaving 16 bases between.

This clonotype has a handful of counts. The chain has TRBV4-3 and TRBJ2-7, with a weak D call TRBD1 (6 bases). The germline gives CDR1 LGHNA, CDR2 YSLEER. V was shortened by 1 base and J by 3 bases, with 16 bases between the two germline ends. This CDR3 is 16 amino acids long. The CDR3: CASSQGGWDNRYEQYF. CDR3 DNA: TGCGCCAGCAGCCAAGGGGGTTGGGACAACCGCTACGAGCAGTACTTC.

This clonotype was picked up many times. The rearrangement uses TRBV7-3 and TRBJ2-1; D is unresolved. The CDR3 contains 14 residues. CDR1 is SGHTA, CDR2 FQGTGA, per germline. V lost 3 bases, J lost 7 bases, and 13 bases lay in between. CDR3 loop: CASSFTPGPNEQFF. Here the CDR3 DNA reads TGTGCCAGCAGCTTTACCCCCGGTCCAAATGAGCAGTTCTTC.

The chain combines TRBV6-1 with TRBJ2-7; TRBD1 agrees at 9 bases. The J segment lost 6 bases and the V segment lost 5 bases, leaving 5 bases of the junction unmatched. CDR3 length: 13 residues. The germline V gene encodes CDR1 MNHNS and CDR2 SASEGT. Written as DNA, the CDR3 is TGTGCCAGCAGTTCCACGGACAGGGGCGAGCAGTACTTC. Its protein product is CASSSTDRGEQYF.

This clonotype has a handful of counts. The rearrangement uses TRBV4-1 and TRBJ2-7, with 15 nucleotides matching TRBD2. The CDR3 length is 15 residues. The ends lost 7 bases at V and 7 bases at J; junction bases unmatched: 8. Germline V gene sequence: CDR1 MGHRA, CDR2 YSYEKL. CDR3 region: CASKPGLAGGDEQYF. CDR3 in DNA: TGCGCCAGCAAGCCAGGACTAGCGGGAGGGGATGAGCAGTACTTC.

There are many counts of this clonotype. The rearrangement links TRBV24-1 to TRBJ2-7; 10 bases agree with TRBD2. With V trimmed by 2 bases and J by 5 bases, 8 bases remained unmatched. Germline V gene sequence: CDR1 KGHDR, CDR2 SFDVKD. This CDR3 is built from 16 residues. This CDR3 reads CATSDSLAGDDNEQYF. Written as DNA, the CDR3 is TGTGCCACCAGTGATTCTCTAGCGGGAGATGACAACGAGCAGTACTTC.

Comment on this clonotype: A read error may account for a junction end that differs from germline. The chain uses TRBV20-1 and TRBJ1-2; D call uncertain. The CDR3 sequence is 13 residues long. The germline V gene has CDR1 DFQATT and CDR2 SNEGSKA (reference sequence). In DNA, the CDR3 is TGCAGTGCCCCGACGCCCGATAACTATTGCTACACTTTC. Protein sequence: CSAPTPDNYCYTF.

This clonotype was found many times. The chain is built from TRBV7-8 and TRBJ2-1; either TRBD1 or TRBD2 may fit D (5 bases each). The CDR3 consists of 17 residues. CDR1 is SGHVS, CDR2 FQNEAQ, per germline. Trimming left V 4 bases short and J 5 bases short, with 21 bases between. The DNA of the CDR3 is TGTGCCAGCAGCTCACCAATAACACCGGGACCCGACAATGAGCAGTTCTTC. Protein sequence: CASSSPITPGPDNEQFF.

This clonotype was seen many times. The chain combines TRBV19 with TRBJ2-1; D might be TRBD2 (6 bases). Germline V gene sequence: CDR1 LNHDA, CDR2 SQIVND (reference sequence). The CDR3 is 14 residues long. V was cut by 1 base and J by 3 bases, with 7 bases left in between. The CDR3 bases are TGTGCCAGTAGTATAGGCGGGAACTACAATGAGCAGTTCTTC. Its protein is CASSIGGNYNEQFF.

In the case of this clonotype: A much larger clone is a single base away; this may be a read error. The chain uses TRBV7-9 and TRBJ2-7; D call uncertain. This CDR3 is 12 amino acids long. Germline CDR1 is SEHNR and CDR2 is FQNEAQ (reference sequence). The chain's CDR3 is CVSSSWVYEQYF. In DNA form, the CDR3 reads TGTGTCAGCAGCTCTTGGGTCTACGAGCAGTACTTC.